The 17 T cell receptor beta chains listed next were all sequenced from one sample in a study of blood T cell repertoires in COVID-19. Sequencing was performed with immunoSEQ multiplex PCR; in TCRdb, only in-frame clones are kept and a portion is missing. There are some 330,000 clones in the sample; roughly 88% occur only once, and more than 3% lies in the top ten. The sequenced sample was peripheral blood. The origin of the receptors is a woman aged 50 to 60 with active or convalescent COVID-19.

This sequence joins TRBV5-1 and TRBJ2-4, with 8 bases aligning to TRBD2. Germline V gives CDR1 SGHRS, CDR2 YFSETQ. Germline trimming cut 4 bases from V and 0 bases from J; bases unmatched to any gene: 6. This CDR3 has 16 amino acids. The CDR3 bases are TGCGCCAGCAGCCTAATAGCGGGGCTAGCCAAAAACATTCAGTACTTC. Its protein product is CASSLIAGLAKNIQYF.

The J gene is TRBJ1-2, the V gene TRBV29-1; D is possibly TRBD1 (5 bases). The CDR3 spans 12 residues. Germline loops: CDR1 SQVTM, CDR2 ANQGSEA. V was shortened by 4 bases and J by 5 bases, with 11 bases between the two germline ends. This CDR3 reads CSVVDSQYGYTF. The CDR3 DNA is TGCAGCGTTGTTGACAGCCAGTATGGCTACACCTTC.

This sequence joins TRBV28 and TRBJ1-2; D is unclear. CDR1 is MDHEN and CDR2 is SYDVKM in the germline V gene. The germline V and J ends were trimmed by 3 bases and 8 bases, with 10 bases remaining between them. This CDR3 region has 12 residues. The DNA of the CDR3 is TGTGCCAGCAGTTTGCCCCGTCTAGGCTACACCTTC. Translating it yields CASSLPRLGYTF.

CDR3 sequence (DNA): TGTGCCAGCACCCCCTTCCGGGACAGGAACACTGAAGCTTTCTTT. It specifies CASTPFRDRNTEAFF. This rearrangement joins TRBV6-6 to TRBJ1-1; 7 positions agree with TRBD1. The V gene end was trimmed by 7 bases and the J gene end by 1 base; junction bases not matched to a gene: 9. The CDR3 totals 15 residues. Germline values: CDR1 MNHNY, CDR2 SVGAGI (reference sequence).

The V gene is TRBV30, the J gene TRBJ2-1; a possible D gene is TRBD2 (6 bases). V gave up 3 bases and J gave up 5 bases, with 11 bases separating them. Looked up from germline, CDR1 is GTSNPN and CDR2 is SVGIG (reference sequence). This CDR3 contains 13 residues. As DNA, the CDR3 is TGTGCCTGGAGCCCGGGGACTGACAATGAGCAGTTCTTC. Translation: CAWSPGTDNEQFF.

The chain employs TRBV5-1 and TRBJ1-1; D call uncertain. Trimming left V 5 bases short and J 4 bases short, with 15 bases between. The germline V gene has CDR1 SGHRS and CDR2 YFSETQ. The CDR3 consists of 14 residues. The chain's CDR3 is CASSPGRVPTEAFF. The CDR3 DNA is TGCGCCAGCAGTCCCGGGAGGGTACCCACTGAAGCTTTCTTT. The full variable domain, in which reference TRBV5-1 and TRBJ1-1 provide the parts outside the CDR3, is KAGVTQTPRYLIKTRGQQVTLSCSPISGHRSVSWYQQTPGQGLQFLFEYFSETQRNKGNFPGRFSGRQFSNSRSEMNVSTLELGDSALYLCASSPGRVPTEAFFGQGTRLTVV.

This clone came up once. The genes are TRBV10-3 and TRBJ1-5, with D possibly matching TRBD1 (6 bases). Germline CDR1 is ENHRY and CDR2 is SYGVKD. This CDR3 is built from 15 residues. V lost 11 bases and J 4 bases, leaving 21 bases between the germline ends. CDR3 amino acids: CAAGREDSPNQPQHF. DNA for the CDR3: TGTGCCGCTGGGAGAGAGGACAGTCCTAATCAGCCCCAGCATTTT.

The chain employs TRBV29-1 and TRBJ1-5; weak D call: TRBD1 (5 bases). The CDR3 has 15 amino acids. V shed 4 bases and J shed 3 bases, with 16 bases lying between them. Germline lookup yields CDR1 SQVTM and CDR2 ANQGSEA. CDR3 protein: CSVVSGQGVNQPQHF. The CDR3 nucleotides read TGCAGCGTTGTCTCTGGGCAGGGTGTCAATCAGCCCCAGCATTTT.

This clone was observed a single time. V gene TRBV12-3 or TRBV12-4 combines with J gene TRBJ1-1; D not certain. The CDR3 is 13 residues long. The V end lost 3 bases, the J end lost 1 base, and 6 bases lay between the germline ends. This CDR3 reads CASSFQSNTEAFF. CDR3 DNA sequence: TGTGCCAGCAGTTTTCAATCGAACACTGAAGCTTTCTTT.

V is TRBV7-2 and J is TRBJ1-4, with D possibly being TRBD1 (5 bases). Germline V gene lookup returns CDR1 SGHTA and CDR2 FQGNSA. This CDR3 is 15 amino acids long. Deletions cut 5 bases from V and 6 bases from J, with 16 bases between. CDR3 sequence: CASSIQRGVDEKLFF. CDR3 nucleotide sequence: TGTGCCAGCAGCATCCAGCGGGGGGTTGATGAAAAACTGTTTTTT.

The chain has TRBV6-5 and TRBJ1-2, with TRBD1 matching over 9 bases. The germline V gene has CDR1 MNHEY and CDR2 SVGAGI. J was trimmed by 7 bases and V by 5 bases; bases with no gene match: 11. This CDR3 contains 15 residues. This CDR3 is CASSTHRGQLGGYTF. The CDR3 DNA reads as TGTGCCAGCAGTACTCACAGGGGGCAATTAGGTGGCTACACCTTC.

The V gene is TRBV7-9, the J gene TRBJ2-3; TRBD2 might be the D (5 bases). In germline, CDR1 is SEHNR, CDR2 FQNEAQ (reference sequence). Between the trimmed V and J ends, which lost 5 bases and 8 bases, there was a span of 14 bases. The CDR3 contains 13 residues. In nucleotides, the CDR3 is TGTGCCAGCAGCCCAGCTAGCAGCCTTACGCAGTATTTT. Translated: CASSPASSLTQYF. The full variable domain, rest sourced from reference TRBV7-9 and TRBJ2-3, is DTGVSQNPRHKITKRGQNVTFRCDPISEHNRLYWYRQTLGQGPEFLTYFQNEAQLEKSRLLSDRFSAERPKGSFSTLEIQRTEQGDSAMYLCASSPASSLTQYFGPGTRLTVL.

V usage is TRBV15 and J usage is TRBJ1-2; D unresolved. V lost 4 bases, J lost 1 base, and 4 bases lay in between. The V gene's germline CDR1 is LNHNV and CDR2 YYDKDF (reference sequence). The CDR3 runs to 12 residues. DNA of the CDR3: TGTGCCACCAGCATCGGTAACTATGGCTACACCTTC. Translation: CATSIGNYGYTF.

This clone was seen once. The rearrangement links TRBV28 to TRBJ2-7; perhaps TRBD1 as D (6 bases). Trimming pared 4 bases from V and 2 bases from J, leaving 6 bases between. The CDR3 contains 12 residues. Germline CDR1 MDHEN, CDR2 SYDVKM. The CDR3 region has the DNA TGTGCCAGCAGTTACAGGGCCTACGAGCAGTACTTC. Translated: CASSYRAYEQYF.

The rearrangement uses TRBV10-2 and TRBJ2-6; D is possibly TRBD2 (6 bases). The germline V gene has CDR1 WSHSY and CDR2 SAAADI. The CDR3 runs to 17 residues. With 0 bases removed from V and 2 bases from J, the gap between germline ends came to 11 bases. CDR3 coding DNA: TGCGCCAGCAGTGAGTCCGGAGGGGTAACTGGGGCCAACGTCCTGACTTTC. Amino acid sequence: CASSESGGVTGANVLTF.

The V call is TRBV30, the J call TRBJ1-3, with D perhaps matching TRBD1 (5 bases). This CDR3 has 14 amino acids. Trimming left V 4 bases short and J 2 bases short, with 12 bases between. Germline V gene lookup returns CDR1 GTSNPN and CDR2 SVGIG (reference sequence). The CDR3 loop reads CAWKLGGTGNTIYF. In DNA, the CDR3 is TGTGCCTGGAAGCTGGGGGGGACTGGAAACACCATATATTTT.

The V gene is TRBV20-1, the J gene TRBJ2-7, with 7 bases fitting TRBD2. Germline-derived CDR1 and CDR2 are DFQATT and SNEGSKA (reference sequence). The length of the CDR3 is 15 residues. V trimming: 3 bases; J trimming: 6 bases; junction bases outside the gene matches: 14. CDR3 sequence: CSASVGTGGRSEQYF. The CDR3 region has the DNA TGCAGTGCTAGTGTCGGGACTGGCGGGAGATCCGAGCAGTACTTC.